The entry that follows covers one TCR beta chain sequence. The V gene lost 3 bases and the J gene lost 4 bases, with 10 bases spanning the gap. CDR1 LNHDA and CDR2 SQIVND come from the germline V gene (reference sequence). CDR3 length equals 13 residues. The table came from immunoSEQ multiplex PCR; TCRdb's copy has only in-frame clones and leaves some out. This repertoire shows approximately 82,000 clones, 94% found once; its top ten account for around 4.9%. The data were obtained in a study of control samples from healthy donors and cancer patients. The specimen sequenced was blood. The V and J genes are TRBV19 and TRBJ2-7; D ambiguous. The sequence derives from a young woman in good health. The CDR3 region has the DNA TGTGCCAGTAGTATTGGTGCACGGTACGAGCAGTACTTC. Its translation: CASSIGARYEQYF.